Shown below are 13 T cell receptor beta chains from a single sample sequenced in a study of blood T cell repertoires in COVID-19. The data were produced by immunoSEQ multiplex PCR, yet TCRdb's version contains in-frame clones alone and is incomplete. The sample lists 150,000 to 200,000 clones, approximately 82% seen once, with 3.5% to 5% in the top ten. The sample was PBMCs or T cells enriched from blood (not recorded which). These receptors were obtained from a woman in her forties or fifties who had recovered from COVID-19.

The V and J genes are TRBV12-3 or TRBV12-4 and TRBJ2-5; TRBD1 aligns across 7 bases. This CDR3 is built from 12 residues. Trimming took 6 bases from V and 7 from J; bases not matched to a gene: 5. The CDR3 loop is CASSGDSGTQYF. CDR3 coding DNA: TGTGCCAGCAGCGGGGACAGTGGGACCCAGTACTTC.

V is TRBV18 and J is TRBJ1-1, with D perhaps matching TRBD1 (5 bases). CDR1 is KGHSH, CDR2 LQKENI, per germline. The CDR3 spans 13 residues. The V and J ends lost 3 bases and 6 bases respectively, with 11 bases between them. CDR3 coding DNA: TGTGCCAGCTCACCCAGGGAGGGAGCTGAAGCTTTCTTT. It translates to CASSPREGAEAFF.

The chain uses TRBV3-1 (or the pseudogene TRBV3-2) and TRBJ1-2, with D unresolved. Germline V gives CDR1 LGHDT, CDR2 YNNKEL (reference sequence). With 3 bases removed from V and 6 bases from J, the gap between germline ends came to 11 bases. The CDR3 runs 13 residues. DNA of the CDR3: TGTGCCAGCAGCCACCGGGATTCGAATGGCTACACCTTC. It codes for CASSHRDSNGYTF.

This chain connects TRBV19 to TRBJ2-3; 10 bases are shared with TRBD2. Germline values: CDR1 LNHDA, CDR2 SQIVND (reference sequence). The V gene end was trimmed by 5 bases and the J gene end by 8 bases; junction bases not matched to a gene: 16. The CDR3 contains 17 residues. The CDR3 spells CASSRFPISGRAVTQYF. Here the CDR3 DNA reads TGTGCCAGTAGTCGGTTTCCTATAAGCGGGAGGGCCGTTACGCAGTATTTT.

V and J are TRBV29-1 and TRBJ1-2; D is ambiguous. Trimming removed 3 bases from V and 0 bases from J, with 8 bases in between. The germline gives CDR1 SQVTM, CDR2 ANQGSEA. This CDR3 is 13 amino acids long. CDR3 sequence reads: CSVDRLTNYGYTF. DNA for the CDR3: TGCAGCGTTGACAGGCTAACTAACTATGGCTACACCTTC.

The rearrangement joins TRBV29-1 to TRBJ1-5; tentative D call: TRBD1 (5 bases). From germline, CDR1 is SQVTM and CDR2 ANQGSEA. The V gene lost 0 bases and the J gene lost 6 bases, with 9 bases spanning the gap. The length of the CDR3 is 13 residues. CDR3 bases: TGCAGCGTTGAAGACAGGGTGACTCAGCCCCAGCATTTT. It translates to CSVEDRVTQPQHF.

This clone was found once. The chain is built from TRBV5-5 and TRBJ2-7; 10 bases map to TRBD2. Germline V gene data show CDR1 as SGHKS and CDR2 as YYEKEE (reference sequence). V lost 3 bases to trimming and J lost 5 bases; unmatched junction nucleotides: 2. This CDR3 comprises 13 residues. CDR3 protein: CASSWTSGNEQYV. Written as DNA, the CDR3 is TGTGCCAGCAGCTGGACTAGCGGAAACGAGCAGTACGTC.

CDR3 loop: CASSSTTSGRIYEQYV. CDR3 DNA sequence: TGTGCCAGCAGCTCCACGACTAGCGGGAGGATCTACGAGCAGTACGTC. The chain uses TRBV6-2 or TRBV6-3 and TRBJ2-7; 13 nucleotides align to TRBD2. The V and J ends lost 6 bases and 3 bases, in that order; junction bases with no gene match: 8. The CDR3 is made up of 16 amino acids. The germline V gene has CDR1 MNHEY and CDR2 SVGEGT.

CDR3 sequence reads: CATSDRGTSGKAYNEQFF. The CDR3 nucleotides are TGTGCCACCAGTGACCGCGGGACTAGCGGGAAAGCCTACAATGAGCAGTTCTTC. The genes are TRBV24-1 and TRBJ2-1, with 13 positions matching TRBD2. The CDR3 covers 18 residues. The germline V gene encodes CDR1 KGHDR and CDR2 SFDVKD. J gave up 2 bases and V 4 bases, and 7 bases lay outside the gene matches.

The chain joins TRBV12-3 or TRBV12-4 to TRBJ2-6; TRBD2 might be the D (5 bases). V was clipped by 5 bases and J by 4 bases, with 6 bases between them. CDR3 length: 13 amino acids. The CDR3 protein is CASSGGGANVLTF. CDR3 sequence (DNA): TGTGCCAGCAGTGGAGGAGGGGCCAACGTCCTGACTTTC.

The chain combines TRBV4-1 with TRBJ2-3; 8 bases are shared with TRBD1. Germline-derived CDR1 and CDR2 are MGHRA and YSYEKL. Germline trimming cut 1 base from V and 5 bases from J; bases unmatched to any gene: 8. The CDR3 runs 16 residues. The CDR3, as DNA: TGCGCCAGCAGCCAAGGGGCAGGGGGCATGAGAGATACGCAGTATTTT. Translating gives CASSQGAGGMRDTQYF.

The chain combines TRBV19 with TRBJ2-1, with a tentative D call TRBD2 (6 bases). Trimming cost V 3 bases and J 4 bases, with 19 bases left between them. Germline values: CDR1 LNHDA, CDR2 SQIVND (reference sequence). The CDR3 runs 17 residues. The CDR3 region has the DNA TGTGCCAGTAGTATGGAGGGCGGGACTCCCAAATACAATGAGCAGTTCTTC. It yields the protein CASSMEGGTPKYNEQFF. Drawing the rest from reference TRBV19 and TRBJ2-1, the complete variable domain is DGGITQSPKYLFRKEGQNVTLSCEQNLNHDAMYWYRQDPGQGLRLIYYSQIVNDFQKGDIAEGYSVSREKKESFPLTVTSAQKNPTAFYLCASSMEGGTPKYNEQFFGPGTRLTVL.

This clone appeared once. CDR3 region: CASSPRRTSGDTGELFF. CDR3 coding DNA: TGTGCCAGCAGCCCCCGAAGGACTAGCGGGGACACCGGGGAGCTGTTTTTT. The chain joins TRBV14 to TRBJ2-2; the match to TRBD2 covers 12 bases. CDR1 is SGHDN, CDR2 FVKESK, per germline. The CDR3 spans 17 residues. V dropped 4 bases and J dropped 3; count of bases not matched to a gene: 6.